The 23 T cell receptor beta chains listed next were all sequenced from one sample in a study of blood T cell repertoires in COVID-19. Sequencing used immunoSEQ multiplex PCR; TCRdb keeps in-frame clones, though not all of them. The table lists about 86,000 clones, about nine tenths of them singletons. Sequencing used peripheral blood. Receptor source: a human donor in a cohort sampled during active COVID-19.

V usage is TRBV9 and J usage is TRBJ2-7, with 16 bases that match TRBD2. Germline-derived CDR1 and CDR2 are SGDLS and YYNGEE. V lost 3 bases and J lost 7; bases outside the gene matches: 7. The length of the CDR3 is 16 residues. As DNA, the CDR3 is TGTGCCAGCAGCGCAGGGACTAGCGGGAGGGCCCAAGAGCAGTACTTC. It encodes CASSAGTSGRAQEQYF.

As regards this clone: This may come from a read error, since a much larger clone is one base off. Different DNA sequences within this sample yield the same CDR3. The V gene is TRBV23-1, the J gene TRBJ2-1, with D tentatively TRBD2 (5 bases). TRBV23-1 qualifies as an ORF whose function is uncertain. The CDR3 covers 14 residues. V lost 3 bases to trimming and J lost 6 bases, with 12 bases between them. Here the CDR3 reads CASSHPGSTNEQFF. CDR3 sequence (DNA): TGCGCCAGCAGTCATCCTGGGAGCACCAATGAGCAGTTCTTC.

J is TRBJ1-5 and V is TRBV3-1 (or the pseudogene TRBV3-2); D ambiguous. Germline values: CDR1 LGHDT, CDR2 YNNKEL (reference sequence). The V and J ends lost 1 base and 2 bases respectively, with 6 bases between them. The CDR3 has 14 residues. The CDR3 reads CASSQGHGNQPQHF. DNA for the CDR3: TGTGCCAGCAGCCAAGGACATGGCAATCAGCCCCAGCATTTT.

This chain joins TRBV24-1 and TRBJ2-7; perhaps TRBD2 as D (5 bases). The CDR3 runs to 15 residues. The ends were cut back, 4 bases at V and 3 bases at J, with 15 bases in the middle. The germline V gene has CDR1 KGHDR and CDR2 SFDVKD. The CDR3 region has the DNA TGTGCCACCAGTGAGTCGGGGTCGCGAATCTACGAGCAGTACTTC. Translating it yields CATSESGSRIYEQYF.

The CDR3 coding sequence is TGTGCCAGCAGCGTGGCTGTTACCGTTGGACAGCCAAAAGATGAGCAGTTCTTC. Amino acids: CASSVAVTVGQPKDEQFF. The rearrangement links TRBV9 to TRBJ2-1, with D perhaps matching TRBD1 (6 bases). Germline CDR1 SGDLS, CDR2 YYNGEE. V was pared by 2 bases and J by 8 bases, with 26 bases between. The CDR3 is 18 amino acids.

This chain links TRBV6-6 with TRBJ2-1; the D gene is possibly TRBD1 (6 bases). V lost 6 bases, J lost 6 bases, and 12 bases lay in between. The CDR3 runs 13 residues. Germline CDR1 reads MNHNY; CDR2 reads SVGAGI (reference sequence). In DNA form, the CDR3 reads TGTGCCAGCAGCCCTCAAGGGGGCAATGAGCAGTTCTTC. Protein: CASSPQGGNEQFF.

The sample holds one count of this clone. This chain links TRBV19 with TRBJ1-2, with 7 bases lining up with TRBD1. The CDR3 contains 13 residues. V shed 7 bases and J 8 bases; nucleotides not matched to a gene: 10. Germline CDR1 LNHDA, CDR2 SQIVND (reference sequence). CDR3 DNA: TGTGCCAGTACCCCCAGGGGGGCGGAAGGCTACACCTTC. Protein: CASTPRGAEGYTF. The full variable domain, completed using reference TRBV19 and TRBJ1-2, is DGGITQSPKYLFRKEGQNVTLSCEQNLNHDAMYWYRQDPGQGLRLIYYSQIVNDFQKGDIAEGYSVSREKKESFPLTVTSAQKNPTAFYLCASTPRGAEGYTFGSGTRLTVV.

This rearrangement joins TRBV7-8 to TRBJ2-1; D may be TRBD2 (7 bases). Germline loops: CDR1 SGHVS, CDR2 FQNEAQ. V was shortened by 7 bases and J by 3 bases, with 19 bases between the two germline ends. This CDR3 region has 16 residues. The CDR3 loop reads CASTLWGRESYNEQFF. CDR3 sequence (DNA): TGTGCCAGCACCCTCTGGGGGCGGGAGAGCTACAATGAGCAGTTCTTC.

This clone was counted a few times. The chain couples TRBV5-1 to TRBJ2-7; D is undetermined. CDR1 is SGHRS and CDR2 is YFSETQ in the germline V gene. Trimming left V 4 bases short and J 2 bases short, with 7 bases between. The length of the CDR3 is 12 residues. CDR3 in amino acids: CASSAVTYEQYF. DNA of the CDR3: TGCGCCAGCAGCGCAGTCACCTACGAGCAGTACTTC.

V usage is TRBV5-6 and J usage is TRBJ2-7; 10 positions match TRBD2. The CDR3 sequence is 14 residues long. With V trimmed by 4 bases and J by 3 bases, 4 bases remained unmatched. Germline values: CDR1 SGHDT, CDR2 YYEEEE. CDR3 sequence reads: CASSVSSGSYEQYF. CDR3 DNA sequence: TGTGCCAGCAGCGTATCTAGCGGGAGCTACGAGCAGTACTTC.

The chain combines TRBV6-2 or TRBV6-3 with TRBJ2-7; TRBD1 matches 7 bases. Germline assignment: CDR1 MNHEY and CDR2 SVGEGT. With 6 bases clipped from V and 2 bases from J, the junction kept 13 bases outside the gene matches. The CDR3 sequence is 16 residues long. The DNA for the CDR3 is TGTGCCAGCAGCCCCCCCGACAGGGCGAAAACCTACGAGCAGTACTTC. Translating gives CASSPPDRAKTYEQYF.

The genes are TRBV9 and TRBJ2-3, with TRBD2 matching 13 bases. The V segment lost 4 bases and the J segment 3 bases; nucleotides outside the gene matches: 2. The CDR3 runs 15 residues. Germline CDR1 reads SGDLS; CDR2 reads YYNGEE. CDR3 nucleotides: TGTGCCAGCAGCACTAGCGGGAGGGGGACAGATACGCAGTATTTT. Translating gives CASSTSGRGTDTQYF.

The gene calls are TRBV9 and TRBJ2-1; TRBD2 matches 13 bases. The germline V gene has CDR1 SGDLS and CDR2 YYNGEE. The CDR3 covers 18 residues. The V and J ends lost 5 bases and 3 bases, in that order; junction bases with no gene match: 11. The CDR3, as DNA: TGTGCCAGCAGACCCCCGGGACTAGCGGGACTGGGCTACAATGAGCAGTTCTTC. The encoded protein is CASRPPGLAGLGYNEQFF.

V gene TRBV24-1 combines with J gene TRBJ2-7; D gene uncertain. Germline CDR1 reads KGHDR; CDR2 reads SFDVKD. There are 13 residues in the CDR3. Trimming took 3 bases from V and 9 from J, leaving 14 bases between them. The CDR3 DNA follows: TGTGCCACCAGTGATGATACCTTTCAGCGGCAGTACTTC. It codes for CATSDDTFQRQYF.

J is TRBJ2-3 and V is TRBV6-5, with a possible D match to TRBD2 (5 bases). V lost 5 bases, J lost 6 bases, and 15 bases lay in between. Looked up from germline, CDR1 is MNHEY and CDR2 is SVGAGI. The CDR3 loop spans 14 amino acids. CDR3 loop: CASSREHLIDTQYF. The CDR3 region has the DNA TGTGCCAGCAGTAGGGAGCACCTCATCGATACGCAGTATTTT.

CDR3 bases: TGTGCCAGCGCTGGGATAACTGCGACGGGGGCCCAGCATTTT. Encoded protein: CASAGITATGAQHF. The rearrangement joins TRBV2 to TRBJ1-5, with a weak D call TRBD1 (5 bases). The germline V and J ends were trimmed by 8 bases and 11 bases, with 22 bases remaining between them. Germline CDR1 is SNHLY and CDR2 is FYNNEI. The CDR3 contains 14 residues.

CDR3 residues: CAWVRDRGPEAFF. The CDR3, as DNA: TGTGCCTGGGTGAGGGACAGGGGGCCTGAAGCTTTCTTT. The chain uses TRBV30 and TRBJ1-1; TRBD1 agrees at 12 bases. Germline CDR1 and CDR2: GTSNPN and SVGIG (reference sequence). There are 13 residues in the CDR3. Trimming cost V 5 bases and J 6 bases; bases outside gene matches: 4. The full variable domain, in which reference TRBV30 and TRBJ1-1 provide the parts outside the CDR3, is SQTIHQWPATLVQPVGSPLSLECTVEGTSNPNLYWYRQAAGRGLQLLFYSVGIGQISSEVPQNLSASRPQDRQFILSSKKLLLSDSGFYLCAWVRDRGPEAFFGQGTRLTVV.

V is TRBV27 and J is TRBJ1-1; D is perhaps TRBD1 (5 bases). Per germline, CDR1 MNHEY and CDR2 SMNVEV (reference sequence). Trimming removed 6 bases from V and 3 bases from J, with 11 bases in between. This CDR3 comprises 13 residues. DNA of the CDR3: TGTGCCAGCAGACTCGACAGAGACACTGAAGCTTTCTTT. It is translated as CASRLDRDTEAFF.

This sequence joins TRBV5-4 and TRBJ2-5, with D possibly matching TRBD1 (6 bases). CDR3 length: 12 residues. Germline V gene lookup returns CDR1 SGHNT and CDR2 YYREEE (reference sequence). V was clipped by 7 bases and J by 0 bases, with 7 bases between them. The CDR3 sequence: CASGGYQETQYF. The CDR3 DNA reads as TGTGCCAGCGGGGGCTACCAAGAGACCCAGTACTTC.

This chain joins TRBV19 and TRBJ1-1; 8 nucleotides line up with TRBD1. Germline CDR1 and CDR2: LNHDA and SQIVND (reference sequence). CDR3 length equals 13 residues. Losses at the gene ends were 9 bases for V and 1 base for J; bases not matched to a gene: 4. Here the CDR3 reads CASTTGGNTEAFF. As DNA, the CDR3 is TGTGCCAGCACCACAGGGGGGAACACTGAAGCTTTCTTT.

This rearrangement joins TRBV29-1 to TRBJ2-3; D gene unclear. Trimming took off 2 bases at V and 5 bases at J, with 11 bases between the two ends. The CDR3 sequence is 13 residues long. Germline CDR1 is SQVTM and CDR2 is ANQGSEA. The CDR3 reads CSVEISNGDTQYF. CDR3 nucleotide sequence: TGCAGCGTTGAAATAAGTAACGGAGATACGCAGTATTTT.

The chain employs TRBV27 and TRBJ1-3; TRBD1 agrees at 7 bases. The CDR3 consists of 13 residues. Trimming took 10 bases from V and 4 from J; bases not matched to a gene: 7. Germline V lookup: CDR1 MNHEY, CDR2 SMNVEV (reference sequence). The CDR3 coding sequence is TGTGCCACTCCTACAGGGGAAGGAAACACCATATATTTT. Its protein is CATPTGEGNTIYF.

This clone was observed many times. The sample has other DNA sequences that encode this CDR3 too. The chain joins TRBV29-1 to TRBJ2-1, with 11 bases fitting TRBD2. CDR1 is SQVTM, CDR2 ANQGSEA, per germline. This CDR3 spans 15 amino acids. The ends lost 6 bases at V and 5 bases at J; junction bases unmatched: 9. The CDR3 nucleotides read TGCAGCGTCGCCCCCGGGACTAGCGGAAACAATGAGCAGTTCTTC. Protein sequence: CSVAPGTSGNNEQFF.